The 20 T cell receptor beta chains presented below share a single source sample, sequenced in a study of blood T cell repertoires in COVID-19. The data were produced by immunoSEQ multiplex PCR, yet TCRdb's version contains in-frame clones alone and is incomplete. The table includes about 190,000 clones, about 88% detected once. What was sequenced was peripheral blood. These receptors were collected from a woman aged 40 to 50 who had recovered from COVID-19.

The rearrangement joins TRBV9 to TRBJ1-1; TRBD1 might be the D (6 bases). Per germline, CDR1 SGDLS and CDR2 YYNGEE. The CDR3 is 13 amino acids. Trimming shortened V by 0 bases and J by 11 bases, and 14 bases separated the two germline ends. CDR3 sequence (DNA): TGTGCCAGCAGCGTAGTAACAGGGTCTCAGGCTTTCTTT. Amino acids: CASSVVTGSQAFF.

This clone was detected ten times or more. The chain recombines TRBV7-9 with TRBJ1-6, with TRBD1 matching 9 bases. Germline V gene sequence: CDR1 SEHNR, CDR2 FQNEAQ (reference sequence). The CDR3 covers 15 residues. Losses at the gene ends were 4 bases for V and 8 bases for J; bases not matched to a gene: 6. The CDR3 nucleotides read TGTGCCAGCAGCTGGGGACAGGGTAGTTATTCACCCCTCCACTTT. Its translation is CASSWGQGSYSPLHF.

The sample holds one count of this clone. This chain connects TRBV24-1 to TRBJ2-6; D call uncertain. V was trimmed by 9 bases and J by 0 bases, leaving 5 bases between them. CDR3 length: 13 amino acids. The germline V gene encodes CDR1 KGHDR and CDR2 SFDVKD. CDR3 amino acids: CATSSSGANVLTF. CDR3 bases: TGTGCCACCTCGTCCTCTGGGGCCAACGTCCTGACTTTC.

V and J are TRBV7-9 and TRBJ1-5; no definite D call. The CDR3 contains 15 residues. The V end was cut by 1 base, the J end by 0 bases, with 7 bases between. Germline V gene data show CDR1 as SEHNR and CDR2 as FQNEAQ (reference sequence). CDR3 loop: CASSLDLYSNQPQHF. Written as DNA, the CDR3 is TGTGCCAGCAGCTTAGATCTGTATAGCAATCAGCCCCAGCATTTT.

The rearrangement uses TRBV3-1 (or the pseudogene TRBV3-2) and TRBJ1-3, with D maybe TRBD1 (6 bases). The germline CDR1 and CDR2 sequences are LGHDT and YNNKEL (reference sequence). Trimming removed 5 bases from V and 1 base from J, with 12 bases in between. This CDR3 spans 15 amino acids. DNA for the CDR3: TGTGCCAGCAGCTCGCCAGGGGAATCTGGAAACACCATATATTTT. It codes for CASSSPGESGNTIYF.

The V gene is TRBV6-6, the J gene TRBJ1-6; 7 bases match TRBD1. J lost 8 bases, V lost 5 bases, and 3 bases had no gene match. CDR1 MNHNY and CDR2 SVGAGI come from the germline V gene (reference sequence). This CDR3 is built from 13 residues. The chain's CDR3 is CASSTGTDSPLHF. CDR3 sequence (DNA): TGTGCCAGCAGTACTGGGACAGATTCACCCCTCCACTTT.

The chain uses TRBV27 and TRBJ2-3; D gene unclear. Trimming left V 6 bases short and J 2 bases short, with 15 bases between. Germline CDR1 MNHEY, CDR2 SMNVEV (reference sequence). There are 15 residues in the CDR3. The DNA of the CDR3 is TGTGCCAGCAGCCCTACCCCAGGATACACAGATACGCAGTATTTT. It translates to CASSPTPGYTDTQYF.

CDR3 nucleotide sequence: TGTGCCAGCAGCCCATCTAGCGGGAGGAACACCGGGGAGCTGTTTTTT. It is translated as CASSPSSGRNTGELFF. V and J are TRBV9 and TRBJ2-2; TRBD2 matches 10 bases. V trimming: 4 bases; J trimming: 1 base; junction bases outside the gene matches: 4. The CDR3 contains 16 residues. CDR1 is SGDLS and CDR2 is YYNGEE in the germline V gene. The full variable domain, completed using reference TRBV9 and TRBJ2-2, is DSGVTQTPKHLITATGQRVTLRCSPRSGDLSVYWYQQSLDQGLQFLIQYYNGEERAKGNILERFSAQQFPDLHSELNLSSLELGDSALYFCASSPSSGRNTGELFFGEGSRLTVL.

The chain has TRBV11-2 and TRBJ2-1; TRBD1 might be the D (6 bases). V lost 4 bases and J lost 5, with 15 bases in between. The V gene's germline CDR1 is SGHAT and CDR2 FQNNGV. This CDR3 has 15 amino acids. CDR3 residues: CASSWSKQGNNEQFF. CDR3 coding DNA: TGTGCCAGCAGCTGGTCGAAACAGGGCAACAATGAGCAGTTCTTC. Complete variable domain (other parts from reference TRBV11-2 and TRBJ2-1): EAGVAQSPRYKIIEKRQSVAFWCNPISGHATLYWYQQILGQGPKLLIQFQNNGVVDDSQLPKDRFSAERLKGVDSTLKIQPAKLEDSAVYLCASSWSKQGNNEQFFGPGTRLTVL.

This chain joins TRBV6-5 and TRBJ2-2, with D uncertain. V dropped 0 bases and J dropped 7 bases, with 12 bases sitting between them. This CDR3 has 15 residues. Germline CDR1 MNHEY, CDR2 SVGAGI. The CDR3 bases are TGTGCCAGCAGTTACTCGGCCAGCGCCCTCGGGGAGCTGTTTTTT. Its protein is CASSYSASALGELFF.

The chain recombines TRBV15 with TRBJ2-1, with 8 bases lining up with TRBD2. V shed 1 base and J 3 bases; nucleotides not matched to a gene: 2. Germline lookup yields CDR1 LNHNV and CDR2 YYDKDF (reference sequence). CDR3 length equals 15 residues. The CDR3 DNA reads TGTGCCACCAGCAGAGGAGCGGGAGACTACAATGAGCAGTTCTTC. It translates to CATSRGAGDYNEQFF.

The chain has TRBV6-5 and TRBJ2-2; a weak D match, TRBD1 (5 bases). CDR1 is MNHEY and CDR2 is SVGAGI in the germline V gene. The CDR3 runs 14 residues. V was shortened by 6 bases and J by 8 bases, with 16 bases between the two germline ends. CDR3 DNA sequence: TGTGCCAGCAGGACAGATCAGTTCGGTGGGGAGCTGTTTTTT. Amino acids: CASRTDQFGGELFF.

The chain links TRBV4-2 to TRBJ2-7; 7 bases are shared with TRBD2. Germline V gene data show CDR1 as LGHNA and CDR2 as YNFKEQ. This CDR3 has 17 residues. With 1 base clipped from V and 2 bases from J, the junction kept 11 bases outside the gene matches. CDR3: CASSQGLGASGAYEQYF. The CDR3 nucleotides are TGTGCCAGCAGCCAAGGGCTTGGGGCTAGCGGAGCCTACGAGCAGTACTTC.

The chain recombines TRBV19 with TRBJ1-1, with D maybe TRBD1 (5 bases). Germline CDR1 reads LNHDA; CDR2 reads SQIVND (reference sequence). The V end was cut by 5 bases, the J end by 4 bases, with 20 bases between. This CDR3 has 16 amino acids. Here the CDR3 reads CASSYQPGRDPTEAFF. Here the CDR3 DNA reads TGTGCCAGTAGTTACCAACCGGGGCGGGACCCCACTGAAGCTTTCTTT.

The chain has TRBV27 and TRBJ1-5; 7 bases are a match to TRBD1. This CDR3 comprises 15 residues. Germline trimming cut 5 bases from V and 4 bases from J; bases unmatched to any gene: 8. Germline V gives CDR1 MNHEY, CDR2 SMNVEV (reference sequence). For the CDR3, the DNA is TGTGCCAGCAGTCTCTCTTGGACAGGTAATCAGCCCCAGCATTTT. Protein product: CASSLSWTGNQPQHF.

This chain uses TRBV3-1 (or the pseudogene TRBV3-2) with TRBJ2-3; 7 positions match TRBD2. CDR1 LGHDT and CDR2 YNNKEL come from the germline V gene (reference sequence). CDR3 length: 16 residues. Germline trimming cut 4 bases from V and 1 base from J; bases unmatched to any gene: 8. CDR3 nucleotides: TGTGCCAGCAGCCCGGGACTAAACTCCCGCACAGATACGCAGTATTTT. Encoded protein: CASSPGLNSRTDTQYF.

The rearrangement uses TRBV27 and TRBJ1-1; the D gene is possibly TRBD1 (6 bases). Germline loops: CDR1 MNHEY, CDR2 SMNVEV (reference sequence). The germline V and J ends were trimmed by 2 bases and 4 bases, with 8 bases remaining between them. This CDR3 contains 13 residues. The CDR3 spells CASSLRGGTEAFF. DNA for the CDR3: TGTGCCAGCAGTTTACGAGGGGGCACTGAAGCTTTCTTT.

Here the CDR3 DNA reads TGTGCCAGCAGTGATTCGAGTAGCAATCAGCCCCAGCATTTT. As protein: CASSDSSSNQPQHF. J is TRBJ1-5 and V is TRBV2; no clear D gene. The V gene's germline CDR1 is SNHLY and CDR2 FYNNEI. Trimming removed 3 bases from V and 0 bases from J, with 6 bases in between. CDR3 size: 14 residues.

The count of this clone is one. The CDR3 loop is CASSSGQGDGYTF. Written as DNA, the CDR3 is TGTGCCAGCAGTTCCGGACAGGGTGATGGCTACACCTTC. The chain links TRBV27 to TRBJ1-2; the match to TRBD1 covers 8 bases. The CDR3 is 13 amino acids. Germline CDR1 and CDR2: MNHEY and SMNVEV (reference sequence). V dropped 4 bases and J dropped 6; count of bases not matched to a gene: 4.

CDR3: CAWSEGAASEQYF. The CDR3, as DNA: TGTGCCTGGAGTGAGGGGGCGGCGAGCGAGCAGTACTTC. The chain couples TRBV30 to TRBJ2-7; TRBD1 matches at 7 bases. Germline V CDR1 and CDR2: GTSNPN, SVGIG (reference sequence). The CDR3 consists of 13 residues. Losses at the gene ends were 1 base for V and 6 bases for J; bases not matched to a gene: 6.